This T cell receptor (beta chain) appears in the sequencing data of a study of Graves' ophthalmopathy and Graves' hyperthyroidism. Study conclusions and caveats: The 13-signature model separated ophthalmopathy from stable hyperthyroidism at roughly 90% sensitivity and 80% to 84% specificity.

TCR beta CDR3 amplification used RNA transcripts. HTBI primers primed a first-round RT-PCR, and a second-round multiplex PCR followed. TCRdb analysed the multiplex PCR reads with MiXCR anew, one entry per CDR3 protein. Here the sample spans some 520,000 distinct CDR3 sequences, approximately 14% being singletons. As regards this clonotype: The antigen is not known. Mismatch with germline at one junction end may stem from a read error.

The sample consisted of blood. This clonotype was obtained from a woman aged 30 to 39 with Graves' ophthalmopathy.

CDR3: CASSLGGQGNYGQYF. CDR3 DNA sequence: TGTGCCAGCAGCTTGGGGGGACAGGGGAACTACGGGCAGTACTTC. The chain carries TRBV27 and TRBJ2-7, with 10 nucleotides matching TRBD1. The CDR3 length is 15 residues. Germline loops: CDR1 MNHEY, CDR2 SMNVEV (reference sequence).